The next 11 T cell receptor beta chains were all read from a single sample in a study of spatial heterogeneity in lung cancer. One entry per CDR3 protein, called by TCRdb with MiXCR from the 5' RACE reads. The table shows tens of thousands of distinct CDR3 sequences, with less than 15% occurring only once. Time point denoted: sample taken at primary tumor resection. Unsorted samples of tumor, nontumor lung or frozen PBMC had their whole RNA sequenced. Sequenced material: PBMCs, taken at surgery. The receptors shown here come from a male donor with early-stage non-small cell lung cancer.

In this sample, this clonotype turned up many times. The chain uses TRBV2 and TRBJ1-1; D is unresolved. Trimming stripped 8 bases from V and 2 bases from J, with 6 bases between. Germline CDR1 reads SNHLY; CDR2 reads FYNNEI. CDR3 length: 11 amino acids. Written as DNA, the CDR3 is TGTGCCAGCGATCTTAACACTGAAGCTTTCTTT. It encodes CASDLNTEAFF.

This sequence joins TRBV7-9 and TRBJ1-1; D is perhaps TRBD1 (5 bases). The V gene lost 5 bases and the J gene lost 5 bases, with 9 bases spanning the gap. CDR3 length: 12 amino acids. CDR1 SEHNR and CDR2 FQNEAQ come from the germline V gene (reference sequence). The CDR3 region has the DNA TGTGCCAGCAGCGGGGGAGGGACTGAAGCTTTCTTT. This gives the protein CASSGGGTEAFF.

This clonotype showed up many times. The J gene is TRBJ2-6, the V gene TRBV11-3, with D unresolved. Germline V lookup: CDR1 SGHNT, CDR2 YENEEA. The CDR3 runs 13 residues. V was pared by 5 bases and J by 4 bases, with 6 bases between. CDR3 sequence reads: CASSREGANVLTF. Here the CDR3 DNA reads TGTGCCAGCAGCAGGGAAGGGGCCAACGTCCTGACTTTC.

This clonotype showed up many times. The CDR3 sequence: CASSLVRLGETQYF. The CDR3 nucleotides read TGTGCCAGCAGCTTAGTAAGATTAGGGGAGACCCAGTACTTC. This rearrangement joins TRBV7-2 to TRBJ2-5, with no clear D. V was cut by 1 base and J by 5 bases, with 11 bases left in between. The CDR3 consists of 14 residues. The germline V gene has CDR1 SGHTA and CDR2 FQGNSA.

The chain joins TRBV6-1 to TRBJ1-1; 9 positions agree with TRBD1. Per the germline V gene, CDR1 is MNHNS and CDR2 is SASEGT. CDR3 length equals 15 residues. The trim removed 7 bases at V and 1 base at J, leaving 7 bases unmatched. CDR3 protein: CASNLQGAANTEAFF. CDR3 in DNA: TGTGCCAGCAACTTACAGGGGGCGGCGAACACTGAAGCTTTCTTT.

This clonotype occurred a few times. The CDR3 protein is CAWGRGVYNEQFF. The CDR3 DNA follows: TGTGCCTGGGGTCGAGGGGTATACAATGAGCAGTTCTTC. The rearrangement uses TRBV30 and TRBJ2-1; perhaps D is TRBD1 or TRBD2 (5 bases each). The CDR3 runs 13 residues. The germline V gene has CDR1 GTSNPN and CDR2 SVGIG (reference sequence). Between the trimmed V and J ends, which lost 5 bases and 4 bases, there was a span of 12 bases. Full variable domain (rest looked up from reference TRBV30 and TRBJ2-1): SQTIHQWPATLVQPVGSPLSLECTVEGTSNPNLYWYRQAAGRGLQLLFYSVGIGQISSEVPQNLSASRPQDRQFILSSKKLLLSDSGFYLCAWGRGVYNEQFFGPGTRLTVL.

This clonotype was observed at least ten times. V usage is TRBV19 and J usage is TRBJ2-2; D is unclear. Trimming removed 2 bases from V and 4 bases from J, with 17 bases in between. Germline values: CDR1 LNHDA, CDR2 SQIVND (reference sequence). This CDR3 has 17 amino acids. The CDR3 is CASSISYLTVGTGELFF. CDR3 nucleotides: TGTGCCAGTAGTATATCATATCTTACCGTAGGCACCGGGGAGCTGTTTTTT.

This clonotype was observed many times. This sequence joins TRBV29-1 and TRBJ1-1; TRBD1 aligns across 7 bases. There are 13 residues in the CDR3. The V gene's germline CDR1 is SQVTM and CDR2 ANQGSEA. The V segment lost 7 bases and the J segment 2 bases; nucleotides outside the gene matches: 7. The CDR3 protein is CSADRDRNTEAFF. The CDR3 nucleotides are TGCAGCGCGGACCGGGACAGAAACACTGAAGCTTTCTTT.

The chain uses TRBV19 and TRBJ2-1; D might be TRBD2 (5 bases). V lost 5 bases, J lost 2 bases, and 16 bases lay in between. Looked up from germline, CDR1 is LNHDA and CDR2 is SQIVND (reference sequence). The CDR3 length is 16 residues. DNA for the CDR3: TGTGCCAGTAGTCCGACGGCTGACGGGGCCTACAATGAGCAGTTCTTC. Encoded protein: CASSPTADGAYNEQFF. Filled out from reference TRBV19 and TRBJ2-1, the complete variable domain reads DGGITQSPKYLFRKEGQNVTLSCEQNLNHDAMYWYRQDPGQGLRLIYYSQIVNDFQKGDIAEGYSVSREKKESFPLTVTSAQKNPTAFYLCASSPTADGAYNEQFFGPGTRLTVL.

This clonotype has just a few counts. V gene TRBV3-1 combines with J gene TRBJ2-2; possible D gene TRBD2, 6 bases. This CDR3 spans 18 amino acids. CDR1 and CDR2 (germline): LGHDT, YNNKEL (reference sequence). V was cut by 3 bases and J by 0 bases, with 17 bases left in between. This CDR3 is CASSHRPWGDSNTGELFF. CDR3 DNA sequence: TGTGCCAGCAGCCACCGCCCGTGGGGGGATTCGAACACCGGGGAGCTGTTTTTT. Drawing the rest from reference TRBV3-1 and TRBJ2-2, the complete variable domain is DTAVSQTPKYLVTQMGNDKSIKCEQNLGHDTMYWYKQDSKKFLKIMFSYNNKELIINETVPNRFSPKSPDKAHLNLHINSLELGDSAVYFCASSHRPWGDSNTGELFFGEGSRLTVL.

This clonotype was seen only a few times. The chain is built from TRBV2 and TRBJ2-1; 10 positions agree with TRBD2. The V segment lost 8 bases and the J segment 4 bases; nucleotides outside the gene matches: 8. There are 15 residues in the CDR3. CDR1 is SNHLY, CDR2 FYNNEI, per germline. CDR3 coding DNA: TGTGCCAGCTTTACCGGGACTAGCGCTTACAATGAGCAGTTCTTC. It codes for CASFTGTSAYNEQFF.